These 5 T cell receptor beta chains came from one sample sequenced in a study of blood T cells in healthy people across ages. The authors ran a second PCR of roughly 7 to 11 cycles using a sample-barcoded 5' primer and a J-beta primer mix. From the 5' RACE reads, TCRdb called clonotypes with MiXCR, one entry per CDR3 protein. The sample includes fewer than 950,000 distinct CDR3 sequences, about 37% seen only once; the top ten take 10% to 15%. The specimen sequenced was blood. These receptors were taken from a man between 18 and 29 years old in good health.

This CDR3 reads CASSFQWDVLTF. CDR3 nucleotides: TGTGCCAGCAGTTTTCAGTGGGACGTCCTGACTTTC. V gene TRBV12-3 or TRBV12-4 combines with J gene TRBJ2-6; no reliable D call. V was pared by 3 bases and J by 11 bases, with 8 bases between. The CDR3 has 12 residues.

This clonotype came up a few times. The chain combines TRBV20-1 with TRBJ2-1; D perhaps matches TRBD2 (5 bases). This CDR3 is 12 amino acids long. Trimming took off 3 bases at V and 10 bases at J, with 13 bases between the two ends. CDR1 is DFQATT and CDR2 is SNEGSKA in the germline V gene (reference sequence). CDR3 sequence (DNA): TGCAGTGCTAGGAGGGAAACCTACGAGCAGTTCTTC. Protein product: CSARRETYEQFF.

The V gene is TRBV20-1, the J gene TRBJ2-3; tentatively, D is TRBD2 (6 bases). The CDR3 contains 16 residues. Looked up from germline, CDR1 is DFQATT and CDR2 is SNEGSKA (reference sequence). With 4 bases removed from V and 0 bases from J, the gap between germline ends came to 17 bases. As DNA, the CDR3 is TGCAGTGCTATTGCGGGGCCACCCTCCAGCACAGATACGCAGTATTTT. It specifies CSAIAGPPSSTDTQYF.

This clonotype has a handful of counts. This chain links TRBV7-2 with TRBJ1-1; possible D gene TRBD1, 6 bases. Germline CDR1 reads SGHTA; CDR2 reads FQGNSA. V lost 7 bases, J lost 8 bases, and 17 bases lay in between. The CDR3 length is 13 residues. The CDR3 reads CASTLQGGFEAFF. The DNA for the CDR3 is TGTGCCAGCACCCTACAGGGAGGGTTCGAAGCTTTCTTT.

The chain is built from TRBV29-1 and TRBJ2-5; tentatively, D is TRBD1 (6 bases). Germline CDR1 and CDR2: SQVTM and ANQGSEA. V lost 7 bases to trimming and J lost 4 bases, with 10 bases between them. This CDR3 contains 11 residues. The CDR3 region is CSGLRGETQYF. The CDR3 region has the DNA TGCAGCGGTCTCAGGGGAGAGACCCAGTACTTC.